A single sample gave rise to the 14 T cell receptor beta chains below, sequenced in a study of T cell responses to AZD1222 COVID-19 vaccine. Data came from immunoSEQ multiplex PCR; TCRdb stores just in-frame clones and leaves some out. Of about 130,000 clones listed, roughly 90% were seen once; the top ten hold 1.4% to 1.5%. Material: peripheral blood, obtained on day 0 of AZD1222 vaccination. The receptors come from an adult in good health.

The chain combines TRBV4-1 with TRBJ1-5; 7 positions match TRBD1. The CDR3 consists of 15 residues. The junction had 5 bases not matched to a gene; V was cut back by 1 base and J by 5 bases. Germline loops: CDR1 MGHRA, CDR2 YSYEKL. CDR3 residues: CASSQGGTDYQPQHF. The CDR3 DNA follows: TGCGCCAGCAGCCAAGGTGGGACAGATTATCAGCCCCAGCATTTT.

The rearrangement uses TRBV12-3 or TRBV12-4 and TRBJ2-1; tentatively, D is TRBD1 or TRBD2 (6 bases each). Trimming removed 5 bases at V and 8 bases at J, with 13 bases between. This CDR3 has 13 amino acids. The CDR3 region is CASSRQEGYEQFF. CDR3 nucleotides: TGTGCCAGCAGTCGACAGGAGGGGTATGAGCAGTTCTTC.

This chain links TRBV19 with TRBJ2-3; 7 bases align to TRBD2. The CDR3 runs 16 residues. The junction had 6 bases not matched to a gene; V was cut back by 1 base and J by 2 bases. Germline V CDR1 and CDR2: LNHDA, SQIVND (reference sequence). The CDR3 is CASSIGTRGPTDTQYF. CDR3 coding DNA: TGTGCCAGTAGTATAGGGACTAGGGGACCCACAGATACGCAGTATTTT. The variable domain in full, with the rest retrieved from reference TRBV19 and TRBJ2-3, is DGGITQSPKYLFRKEGQNVTLSCEQNLNHDAMYWYRQDPGQGLRLIYYSQIVNDFQKGDIAEGYSVSREKKESFPLTVTSAQKNPTAFYLCASSIGTRGPTDTQYFGPGTRLTVL.

The chain is built from TRBV28 and TRBJ2-1, with D possibly matching TRBD2 (7 bases). Deletions cut 5 bases from V and 4 bases from J, with 15 bases between. Germline-derived CDR1 and CDR2 are MDHEN and SYDVKM. CDR3 length: 15 amino acids. This CDR3 reads CASSTGGGGYNEQFF. In nucleotides, the CDR3 is TGTGCCAGCAGTACGGGAGGAGGGGGGTACAATGAGCAGTTCTTC.

CDR3 protein: CASGPRVDGTEAFF. The CDR3 DNA sequence: TGTGCCTCGGGGCCTAGGGTGGACGGCACTGAAGCTTTCTTT. The chain combines TRBV19 with TRBJ1-1, with D possibly matching TRBD1 (5 bases). Trimming stripped 11 bases from V and 4 bases from J, with 20 bases between. Germline CDR1 and CDR2: LNHDA and SQIVND (reference sequence). The CDR3 is made up of 14 amino acids.

The rearrangement links TRBV28 to TRBJ1-6; tentative D call: TRBD1 (5 bases). The length of the CDR3 is 15 residues. V was trimmed by 7 bases and J by 8 bases, leaving 18 bases between them. Looked up from germline, CDR1 is MDHEN and CDR2 is SYDVKM. DNA of the CDR3: TGTGCCAGCAACCAAGGCGGCAGGGTCTATTCACCCCTCCACTTT. This encodes CASNQGGRVYSPLHF.

The chain combines TRBV29-1 with TRBJ1-4; 8 bases map to TRBD1. The ends lost 4 bases at V and 4 bases at J; junction bases unmatched: 2. Germline V gives CDR1 SQVTM, CDR2 ANQGSEA. CDR3 length: 13 residues. The CDR3 spells CSVGGQVNEKLFF. CDR3 sequence (DNA): TGCAGCGTTGGGGGACAGGTTAATGAAAAACTGTTTTTT.

The chain combines TRBV18 with TRBJ1-2, with TRBD1 as a possible D gene (6 bases). The CDR3 loop spans 14 amino acids. Deletions cut 6 bases from V and 7 bases from J, with 18 bases between. Germline assignment: CDR1 KGHSH and CDR2 LQKENI. The CDR3 DNA follows: TGTGCCAGCTCGTCATACAGGGAAGTCAGTGGCTACACCTTC. It is translated as CASSSYREVSGYTF.

The chain uses TRBV7-2 and TRBJ2-7; TRBD1 matches 9 bases. Germline V gene lookup returns CDR1 SGHTA and CDR2 FQGNSA. This CDR3 is 14 amino acids long. With V trimmed by 10 bases and J by 2 bases, 9 bases remained unmatched. CDR3 protein: CATSLGTGPYEQYF. The DNA of the CDR3 is TGTGCCACTTCACTTGGGACAGGGCCCTACGAGCAGTACTTC.

The chain uses TRBV7-2 and TRBJ2-5; TRBD2 aligns across 11 bases. This CDR3 is built from 16 residues. The germline V gene has CDR1 SGHTA and CDR2 FQGNSA. J gave up 5 bases and V 5 bases, and 10 bases lay outside the gene matches. CDR3 in amino acids: CASSPGVAGGPETQYF. DNA of the CDR3: TGTGCCAGCAGCCCGGGAGTAGCGGGGGGGCCCGAGACCCAGTACTTC.

The chain has TRBV9 and TRBJ2-2; the D is unclear. Germline CDR1 and CDR2: SGDLS and YYNGEE. CDR3 size: 15 residues. V was pared by 0 bases and J by 4 bases, with 10 bases between. This CDR3 is CASSVGSASTGELFF. In DNA form, the CDR3 reads TGTGCCAGCAGCGTAGGATCAGCGTCCACCGGGGAGCTGTTTTTT.

The chain is built from TRBV10-2 and TRBJ1-1; D uncertain. With 3 bases removed from V and 0 bases from J, the gap between germline ends came to 5 bases. This CDR3 has 13 amino acids. The V gene's germline CDR1 is WSHSY and CDR2 SAAADI. The CDR3 sequence is CASSEALNTEAFF. The CDR3 DNA is TGCGCCAGCAGTGAAGCTTTGAACACTGAAGCTTTCTTT.

This clone has more than one count but fewer than ten. V gene TRBV7-3 combines with J gene TRBJ2-2, with 7 nucleotides matching TRBD2. The V segment lost 4 bases and the J segment 8 bases; nucleotides outside the gene matches: 7. This CDR3 contains 14 residues. Germline CDR1 SGHTA, CDR2 FQGTGA. CDR3 sequence: CASSSSGVSGELFF. In DNA form, the CDR3 reads TGTGCCAGCAGCTCCAGCGGGGTTTCAGGGGAGCTGTTTTTT.

The chain couples TRBV7-3 to TRBJ1-1; 8 positions match TRBD1. Germline CDR1 reads SGHTA; CDR2 reads FQGTGA. The CDR3 runs 13 residues. The V gene end was trimmed by 5 bases and the J gene end by 4 bases; junction bases not matched to a gene: 3. The CDR3 DNA reads TGTGCCAGCAGCAGAGGACAGGGCACTGAAGCTTTCTTT. Protein: CASSRGQGTEAFF.